This T cell receptor (beta chain) was sequenced for a study of T cells after yellow fever vaccination. A universal primer site and UMIs were added as TCR cDNA was made by 5'RACE template switching. TCRdb ran MiXCR on the 5' RACE reads and lists one entry per CDR3 protein. The sample carries 510,000 or so distinct CDR3 sequences, 15% to 20% recorded once. This clonotype has more than one count but fewer than ten. As yet, its antigen is unknown. Broader study findings: The booster response re-showed most primary clones: over 95% CD4, around 90% CD8. Peaking faster, on day 5 versus 15, the secondary response was nonetheless weaker. A minor fraction of clonotypes spanned both CD4 and CD8 compartments.

Germline V gene data show CDR1 as MNHNS and CDR2 as SASEGT. This CDR3 is built from 14 residues. Trimming removed 6 bases from V and 6 bases from J; junction bases left unmatched: 5. The sample consisted of PBMCs, taken 15 days after the yellow fever booster vaccination. The chain joins TRBV6-1 to TRBJ1-4; 9 nucleotides match TRBD1. The sequence derives from a man in his thirties or forties who received the YFV17D yellow fever vaccine. Here the CDR3 reads CASSATGGDEKLFF. The CDR3 nucleotides are TGTGCCAGCAGCGCTACAGGGGGCGATGAAAAACTGTTTTTT.